This is a list of T cell receptor beta chains from one sample in a study of shared clonotypes between healthy human individuals. TCRdb's table, derived via immunoSEQ multiplex PCR, lists solely in-frame clones and lacks some. There are roughly 650,000 clones in the sample; roughly 96% occur only once, and less than 0.13% lies in the top ten. Sequenced sample: naive CD8+ T cells sorted from blood. The receptors were gathered from a young woman in good health. Both conserved end residues are part of each CDR3.

j_call: TRBJ1-2; v_call: TRBV7-8; cdr3_aa: CASTVEGPLLGYTF
j_call: TRBJ1-2; v_call: TRBV5-4; cdr3_aa: CASSTSTGTHYGYTF
j_call: TRBJ2-7; v_call: TRBV10-3; cdr3_aa: CAILDGLFYEQYF
j_call: TRBJ2-7; v_call: TRBV4-1; cdr3_aa: CASSQSVSLGTYEQYF
j_call: TRBJ1-5; v_call: TRBV7-8; cdr3_aa: CASSLGSQGVGQPQHF
j_call: TRBJ2-1; v_call: TRBV19; cdr3_aa: CASSSRQGLPYNEQFF
j_call: TRBJ2-2; v_call: TRBV6-5; cdr3_aa: CASSYSSTGELFF
j_call: TRBJ2-7; v_call: TRBV20-1; cdr3_aa: CSARSVAEQYF
j_call: TRBJ1-1; v_call: TRBV2; cdr3_aa: CASPRVVQNTEAFF
j_call: TRBJ2-2; v_call: TRBV6-5; cdr3_aa: CASSYSRTRGEELFF
j_call: TRBJ1-5; v_call: TRBV27; cdr3_aa: CASSLNSPVGNQPQHF
j_call: TRBJ1-2; v_call: TRBV13; cdr3_aa: CASSLGRADYGYTF
j_call: TRBJ2-7; v_call: TRBV28; cdr3_aa: CASSLFLDYEQYF
j_call: TRBJ2-7; v_call: TRBV9; cdr3_aa: CASSADGTGGDEQYF
j_call: TRBJ1-6; v_call: TRBV30; cdr3_aa: CAWSGIEQGWSPLHF
j_call: TRBJ2-3; v_call: TRBV27; cdr3_aa: CASSLLARGGPDTQYF
j_call: TRBJ2-1; v_call: TRBV10-1; cdr3_aa: CASSELLAGELGHEQFF
j_call: TRBJ2-1; v_call: TRBV5-6; cdr3_aa: CASSWAYRENEQFF
j_call: TRBJ1-2; v_call: TRBV28; cdr3_aa: CASSPGRVVRGYTF
j_call: TRBJ1-2; v_call: TRBV4-2; cdr3_aa: CASSPPGGLNYGYTF
j_call: TRBJ1-2; v_call: TRBV27; cdr3_aa: CASSFSAGDGYTF
j_call: TRBJ2-1; v_call: TRBV7-9; cdr3_aa: CASSLAAGSLNEQFF
j_call: TRBJ2-1; v_call: TRBV6-5; cdr3_aa: CASSYSTGAYNEQFF
j_call: TRBJ1-2; v_call: TRBV19; cdr3_aa: CASSIDLETLSPNYGYTF
j_call: TRBJ2-1; v_call: TRBV5-1; cdr3_aa: CASSLEDRGFDEQFF
j_call: TRBJ1-1; v_call: TRBV2; cdr3_aa: CASRPNTEAFF
j_call: TRBJ2-1; v_call: TRBV27; cdr3_aa: CASSEGTGGKNEQFF
j_call: TRBJ2-7; v_call: TRBV28; cdr3_aa: CASSVPNAGGANSYEQYF
j_call: TRBJ2-3; v_call: TRBV13; cdr3_aa: CASNPGRRGDTQYF
j_call: TRBJ2-7; v_call: TRBV29-1; cdr3_aa: CSVEFGGAYEQYF
j_call: TRBJ2-7; v_call: TRBV13; cdr3_aa: CASSLGGSYYEQYF
j_call: TRBJ1-2; v_call: TRBV19; cdr3_aa: CASRRGLDGYTF
j_call: TRBJ2-3; v_call: TRBV27; cdr3_aa: CASSLSKFRTDTQYF
j_call: TRBJ2-1; v_call: TRBV7-9; cdr3_aa: CASKGAGTAVNEQFF
j_call: TRBJ2-7; v_call: TRBV5-1; cdr3_aa: CASSWGLAGTFEQYF
j_call: TRBJ1-6; v_call: TRBV5-4; cdr3_aa: CASSIGVNSPLHF
j_call: TRBJ1-1; v_call: TRBV6-1; cdr3_aa: CASEGMNTEAFF
j_call: TRBJ1-5; v_call: TRBV28; cdr3_aa: CASSLSGPTRGRDQPQHF
j_call: TRBJ1-5; v_call: TRBV4-1; cdr3_aa: CASSQVVSPNQPQHF
j_call: TRBJ2-1; v_call: TRBV28; cdr3_aa: CASSDLPGHEQFF
j_call: TRBJ2-7; v_call: TRBV18; cdr3_aa: CASSAYREGYEQYF
j_call: TRBJ2-7; v_call: TRBV20-1; cdr3_aa: CSASDSYEQYF
j_call: TRBJ2-7; v_call: TRBV7-8; cdr3_aa: CASSPRRGQGSYEQYF
j_call: TRBJ2-7; v_call: TRBV28; cdr3_aa: CATGRDSYEQYF
j_call: TRBJ2-1; v_call: TRBV25-1; cdr3_aa: CASRGSGRAYNEQFF
j_call: TRBJ1-2; v_call: TRBV7-9; cdr3_aa: CASSPGGTRRYTF
j_call: TRBJ1-2; v_call: TRBV5-4; cdr3_aa: CASSLGGNYGYTF
j_call: TRBJ2-7; v_call: TRBV11-2; cdr3_aa: CASSLDRYEQYF